This note documents a single TCR beta chain sequence. The record originates from a study of blood T cell repertoires in COVID-19. About the research overall: Some COVID-19 samples were acute and others convalescent; all came from the United States, Italy and Spain.

There are 15 residues in the CDR3. Germline values: CDR1 MNHNS, CDR2 SASEGT. V was clipped by 2 bases and J by 4 bases; unmatched bases: 4. Participants reported their clinical history, and cohort assignment relied on those reports. The authors' processing: Reference gene primer amplification yielded estimated nucleated cell counts. Some clones are missing from TCRdb's copy, which holds only in-frame ones; the method was immunoSEQ multiplex PCR. D and trimming were read from the DNA, whereas the V and J calls and clone size are those reported in that table. The table lists around 160,000 clones, roughly 90% of them singletons, with approximately 1.2% in the top ten.

The receptor was isolated from a woman in her 30s with acute COVID-19. The V and J genes are TRBV6-1 and TRBJ2-1; 8 bases are shared with TRBD2. The material sequenced was PBMCs or T cells enriched from blood (not recorded which). The CDR3 bases are TGTGCCAGCAGTGAAATAACTAGCGGATACAATGAGCAGTTCTTC. Its translation: CASSEITSGYNEQFF.